This is a list of T cell receptor beta chains from one sample in a study of regulatory T cells in long-lasting Graves disease. TCRdb recomputed calls from the multiplex PCR reads with MiXCR, one row per CDR3 protein. This repertoire shows about 620,000 distinct CDR3 sequences, approximately 15% found once; its top ten account for roughly 18%. The same specimen was also included in a second study, on T cells in Graves' hyperthyroidism and ophthalmopathy.

Sample: peripheral blood mononuclear cells (PBMCs), taken at new diagnosis, from a patient treated with antithyroid drugs. The source of these receptors is a woman aged 30 to 39 with Graves disease. CDR3s include the opening cysteine and the closing phenylalanine or tryptophan. Each record gives: D gene, J gene, V gene, clone size, CDR3 DNA, CDR3 protein. The D gene is left open where the match is weak. Rows give clone size only sometimes, using once, few, many, or a class for an expanded clone.

>TRBD2|TRBJ2-1|TRBV13|-
TGTGCCAGCAGCCCGGGACTAGCGGGACTTTATGAGCAGTTCTTC
CASSPGLAGLYEQFF
>TRBD1|TRBJ1-1|TRBV5-6|few
TGTGCCAGCAGCTTGGAGCAGGGGGTCGTGAACACTGAAGCTTTCTTT
CASSLEQGVVNTEAFF
>-|TRBJ2-7|TRBV5-4|few
TGTGCCAGCGGCGGAGTAGGGTCCTACGAGCAGTACTTC
CASGGVGSYEQYF
>TRBD2|TRBJ2-7|TRBV6-5|many
TGTGCCAGCAGTTACGGACTAGCGGGCTCCTACGAGCAGTACTTC
CASSYGLAGSYEQYF
>-|TRBJ2-7|TRBV6-1|many
TGTGCCAGCAGTGAAAATTTCGCGGCAGGACGGGAGCAGTACTTC
CASSENFAAGREQYF
>TRBD1|TRBJ1-1|TRBV28|-
TGTGCCAGCAGGGCGGCCCAGGGACAGGGGTTTCACACTGAAGCTTTCTTT
CASRAAQGQGFHTEAFF
>-|TRBJ2-7|TRBV11-2|many
TGTGCCAGCACCACGACAGCATACGAGCAGTACTTC
CASTTTAYEQYF
>-|TRBJ2-2|TRBV11-3|few
-
CASSFHYADRGRSSGSCFF
>-|TRBJ1-2|TRBV12-3/TRBV12-4|many
TGTGCCAGCAGTCCCCTTAGGGGTGGCTATGGCTACACCTTC
CASSPLRGGYGYTF
>-|TRBJ1-2|TRBV30|-
TGTGCCTGGAGTTTAACAGGATGGTTGAACTATGGCTACACCTTC
CAWSLTGWLNYGYTF
>-|TRBJ2-1|TRBV20-1|few
TGCAGTGCCCCCGGAGGGGGGAGCGGGACTGTACTGGACTTAGAGCAGTTCTTC
CSAPGGGSGTVLDLEQFF
>TRBD1|TRBJ1-1|TRBV28|many
TGTGCCAGCAGTCTAGGGGGGGACTACAGGGGGGAGAACACTGAAGCTTTCTTT
CASSLGGDYRGENTEAFF
>-|TRBJ2-2|TRBV27|few
TGTGCCAGCAGTTTAGTCGGAGGGAACACCGGGGAGCTGTTTTTT
CASSLVGGNTGELFF
>-|TRBJ1-1|TRBV11-2|many
TGTGCCAGCAGCTTAAGCCTAGAAGCTTTCTTT
CASSLSLEAFF
>-|TRBJ1-2|TRBV6-5|many
TGTGCCAGCAGTTACTCGGGGGATGGCTACACCTTC
CASSYSGDGYTF
>TRBD1|TRBJ2-7|TRBV5-8|-
TGTGCCAGCAGCCTGGGACAGGGTTCAAGGGTCTACGAGCAGTACTTC
CASSLGQGSRVYEQYF
>TRBD1|TRBJ2-3|TRBV2|many
TGTGCCAGCGTCTACAGGGGAGTAAATACGCAGTATTTT
CASVYRGVNTQYF
>TRBD1|TRBJ1-1|TRBV12-3/TRBV12-4|many
TGTGCCAGCAGTCCTATTCACAGGGGGAGCACTGAAGCTTTCTTT
CASSPIHRGSTEAFF
>TRBD1|TRBJ1-5|TRBV19|-
TGTGCCAGTAAAGCAGGGGGTACGGGTAGCAATCAGCCCCAGCATTTT
CASKAGGTGSNQPQHF
>TRBD1|TRBJ1-5|TRBV30|few
TGTGCCTGGAACCGGGACAGGGCTCTGGCTCAGCATTTT
CAWNRDRALAQHF
>-|TRBJ1-2|TRBV29-1|many
TGCAGCGGGTCGGGGGACTATGGCTACACCTTC
CSGSGDYGYTF
>-|TRBJ2-6|TRBV4-1|-
TGCGCCAGCAGCCTACAACATCCAGGGACTCTTAGCTCTGGGGCCAACGTCCTGACTTTC
CASSLQHPGTLSSGANVLTF
>-|TRBJ1-2|TRBV9|-
TGTGCCAGCAGCCCAGGACAGCGAGCTAACTATGGCTACACCTTC
CASSPGQRANYGYTF
>-|TRBJ2-7|TRBV28|many
TGTGCCAGCAGTTTAGATGGCGGAAAGGAGAGCTCCTACGAGCAGTACTTC
CASSLDGGKESSYEQYF
>-|TRBJ1-3|TRBV5-1|-
TGCGCCAGCAGCCCGGGACATGAGAGCTCTGGAAACACCATATATTTT
CASSPGHESSGNTIYF
>TRBD1|TRBJ2-1|TRBV5-5|-
TGTGCCAGCAGCTTTCACACAGGGGGATCCTACAATGAGCAGTTCTTC
CASSFHTGGSYNEQFF